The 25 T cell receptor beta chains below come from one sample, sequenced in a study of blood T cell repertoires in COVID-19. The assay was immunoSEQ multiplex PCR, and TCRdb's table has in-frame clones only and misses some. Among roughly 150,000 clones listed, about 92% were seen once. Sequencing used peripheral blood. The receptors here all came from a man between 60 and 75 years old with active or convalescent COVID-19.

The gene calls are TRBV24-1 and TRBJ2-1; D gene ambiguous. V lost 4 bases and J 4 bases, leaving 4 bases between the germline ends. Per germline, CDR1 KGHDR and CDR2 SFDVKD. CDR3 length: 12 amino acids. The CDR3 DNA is TGTGCCACCAGTGACGAGTACAATGAGCAGTTCTTC. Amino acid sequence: CATSDEYNEQFF.

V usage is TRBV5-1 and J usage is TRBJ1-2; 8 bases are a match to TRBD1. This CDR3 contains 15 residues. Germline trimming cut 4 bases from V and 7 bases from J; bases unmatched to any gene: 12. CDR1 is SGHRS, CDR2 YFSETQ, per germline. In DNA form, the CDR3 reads TGCGCCAGCAGCCCGGAGGGCAGGGGGCAGGTTGGCTACACCTTC. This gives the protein CASSPEGRGQVGYTF.

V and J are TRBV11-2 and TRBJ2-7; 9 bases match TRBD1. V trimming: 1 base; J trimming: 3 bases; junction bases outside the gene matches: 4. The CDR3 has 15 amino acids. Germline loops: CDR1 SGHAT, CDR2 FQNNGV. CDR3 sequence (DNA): TGTGCCAGCAGCTTAGGAGGACAGGGGTTCTACGAGCAGTACTTC. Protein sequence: CASSLGGQGFYEQYF.

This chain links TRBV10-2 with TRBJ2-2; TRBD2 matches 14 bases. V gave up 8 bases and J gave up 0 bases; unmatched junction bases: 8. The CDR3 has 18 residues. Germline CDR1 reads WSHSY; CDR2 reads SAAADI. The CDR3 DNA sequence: TGCGCCAGCGGCGCCGGGACTAGCGGGGGCTCGAACACCGGGGAGCTGTTTTTT. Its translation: CASGAGTSGGSNTGELFF.

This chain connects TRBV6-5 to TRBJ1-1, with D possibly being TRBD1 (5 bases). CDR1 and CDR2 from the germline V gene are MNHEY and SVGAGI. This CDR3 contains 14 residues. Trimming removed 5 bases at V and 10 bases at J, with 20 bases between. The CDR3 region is CASSTDSSHRRAFF. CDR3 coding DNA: TGTGCCAGCAGTACCGACAGTTCCCACAGGAGAGCTTTCTTT.

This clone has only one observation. In DNA form, the CDR3 reads TGTGCCATCAGTGAGTCCAACTCCCGAGGGGAGCTGTTTTTT. It translates to CAISESNSRGELFF. The V call is TRBV10-3, the J call TRBJ2-2; no reliable D call. CDR3 length equals 14 residues. Germline V lookup: CDR1 ENHRY, CDR2 SYGVKD. Trimming left V 0 bases short and J 8 bases short, with 10 bases between.

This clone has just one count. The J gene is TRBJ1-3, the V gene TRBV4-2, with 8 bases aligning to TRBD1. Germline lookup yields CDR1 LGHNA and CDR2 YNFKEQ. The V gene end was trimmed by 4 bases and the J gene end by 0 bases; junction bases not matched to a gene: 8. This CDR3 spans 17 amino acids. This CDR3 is CASSPAGQAHSGNTIYF. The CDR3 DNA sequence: TGTGCCAGCAGCCCCGCGGGACAGGCCCACTCTGGAAACACCATATATTTT.

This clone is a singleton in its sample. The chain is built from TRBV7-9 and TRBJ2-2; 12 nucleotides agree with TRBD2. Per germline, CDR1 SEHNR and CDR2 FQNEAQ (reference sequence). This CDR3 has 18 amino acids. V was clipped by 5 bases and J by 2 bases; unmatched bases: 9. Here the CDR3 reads CASSRSSGLAGNTGELFF. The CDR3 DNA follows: TGTGCCAGCAGCCGCAGTTCAGGACTAGCGGGAAACACCGGGGAGCTGTTTTTT.

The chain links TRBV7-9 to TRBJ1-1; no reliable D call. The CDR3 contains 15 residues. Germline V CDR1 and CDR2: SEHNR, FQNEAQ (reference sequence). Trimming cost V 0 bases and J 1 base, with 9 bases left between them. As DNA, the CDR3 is TGTGCCAGCAGCTTAGCAGGACGGGGGAACACTGAAGCTTTCTTT. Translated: CASSLAGRGNTEAFF. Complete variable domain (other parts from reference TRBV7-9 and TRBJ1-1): DTGVSQNPRHKITKRGQNVTFRCDPISEHNRLYWYRQTLGQGPEFLTYFQNEAQLEKSRLLSDRFSAERPKGSFSTLEIQRTEQGDSAMYLCASSLAGRGNTEAFFGQGTRLTVV.

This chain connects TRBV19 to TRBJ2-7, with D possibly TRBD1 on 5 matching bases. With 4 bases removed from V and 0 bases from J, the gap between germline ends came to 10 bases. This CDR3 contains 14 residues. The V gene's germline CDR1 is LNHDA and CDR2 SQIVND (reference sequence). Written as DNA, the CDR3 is TGTGCCAGTAGTACAGGGCCTAACTCCTACGAGCAGTACTTC. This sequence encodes CASSTGPNSYEQYF.

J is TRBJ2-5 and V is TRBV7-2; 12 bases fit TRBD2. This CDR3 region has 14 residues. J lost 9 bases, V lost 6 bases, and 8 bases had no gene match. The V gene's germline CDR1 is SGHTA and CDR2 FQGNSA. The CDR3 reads CASRSSGGVLAQYF. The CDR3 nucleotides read TGTGCCAGCAGGTCTAGCGGGGGGGTTCTGGCCCAGTACTTC. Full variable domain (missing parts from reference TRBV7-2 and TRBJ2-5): GAGVSQSPSNKVTEKGKDVELRCDPISGHTALYWYRQSLGQGLEFLIYFQGNSAPDKSGLPSDRFSAERTGGSVSTLTIQRTQQEDSAVYLCASRSSGGVLAQYFGPGTRLLVL.

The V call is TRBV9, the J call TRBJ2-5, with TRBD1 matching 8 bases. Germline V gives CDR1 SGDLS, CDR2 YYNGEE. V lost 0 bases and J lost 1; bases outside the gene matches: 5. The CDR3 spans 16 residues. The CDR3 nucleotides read TGTGCCAGCAGCGTAGGAGAGACAGGGGTCCAAGAGACCCAGTACTTC. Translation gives CASSVGETGVQETQYF.

This chain's CDR3 is CASSYGGAGNTIYF. The CDR3 DNA is TGTGCCAGCAGTTACGGGGGGGCTGGAAACACCATATATTTT. The rearrangement joins TRBV6-5 to TRBJ1-3, with D tentatively TRBD1 (5 bases). Germline-derived CDR1 and CDR2 are MNHEY and SVGAGI. The CDR3 has 14 amino acids. V was trimmed by 2 bases and J by 2 bases, leaving 7 bases between them.

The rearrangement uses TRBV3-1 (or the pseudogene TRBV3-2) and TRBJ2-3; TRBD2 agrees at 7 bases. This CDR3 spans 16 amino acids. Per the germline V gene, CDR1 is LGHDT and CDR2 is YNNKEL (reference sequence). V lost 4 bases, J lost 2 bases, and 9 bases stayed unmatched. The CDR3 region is CASSRTAGWNTDTQYF. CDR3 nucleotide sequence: TGTGCCAGCAGCCGAACAGCGGGATGGAACACAGATACGCAGTATTTT.

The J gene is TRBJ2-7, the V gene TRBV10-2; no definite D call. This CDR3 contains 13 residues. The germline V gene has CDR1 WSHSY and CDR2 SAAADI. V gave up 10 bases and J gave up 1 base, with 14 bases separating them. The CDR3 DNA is TGCGCCACCCTGGCTAGTGCTTCCTACGAGCAGTACTTC. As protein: CATLASASYEQYF.

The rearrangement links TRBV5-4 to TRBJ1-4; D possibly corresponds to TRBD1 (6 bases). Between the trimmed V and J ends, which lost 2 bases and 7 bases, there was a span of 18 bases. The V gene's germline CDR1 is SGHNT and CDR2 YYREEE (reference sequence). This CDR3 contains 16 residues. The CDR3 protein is CASSLGTFRGGEKLFF. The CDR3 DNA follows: TGTGCCAGCAGCTTAGGGACCTTCCGAGGGGGTGAAAAACTGTTTTTT.

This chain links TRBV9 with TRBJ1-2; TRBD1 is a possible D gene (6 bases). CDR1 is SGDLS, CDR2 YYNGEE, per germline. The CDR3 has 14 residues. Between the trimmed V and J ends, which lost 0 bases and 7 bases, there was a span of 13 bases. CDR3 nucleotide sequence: TGTGCCAGCAGCGTAGGAAACAGGGCCCGTGGCTACACCTTC. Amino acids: CASSVGNRARGYTF.

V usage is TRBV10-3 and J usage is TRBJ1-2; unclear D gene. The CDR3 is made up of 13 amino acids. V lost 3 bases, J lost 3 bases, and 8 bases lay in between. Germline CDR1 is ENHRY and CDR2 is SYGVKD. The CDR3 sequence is CAISEGEDYGYTF. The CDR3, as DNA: TGTGCCATCAGTGAAGGAGAGGACTATGGCTACACCTTC.

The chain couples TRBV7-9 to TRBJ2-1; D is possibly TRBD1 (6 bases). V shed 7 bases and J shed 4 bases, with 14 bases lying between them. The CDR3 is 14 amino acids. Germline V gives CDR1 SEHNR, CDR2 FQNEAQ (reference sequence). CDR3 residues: CASIPMDSYNEQFF. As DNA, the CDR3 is TGTGCCAGCATCCCTATGGACAGTTACAATGAGCAGTTCTTC.

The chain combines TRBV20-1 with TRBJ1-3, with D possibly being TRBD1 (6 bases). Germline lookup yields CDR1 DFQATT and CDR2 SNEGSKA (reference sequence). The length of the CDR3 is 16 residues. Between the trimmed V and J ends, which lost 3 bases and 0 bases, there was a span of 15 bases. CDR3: CSASALTGFSGNTIYF. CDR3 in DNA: TGCAGTGCTAGTGCCCTAACAGGGTTCTCTGGAAACACCATATATTTT.

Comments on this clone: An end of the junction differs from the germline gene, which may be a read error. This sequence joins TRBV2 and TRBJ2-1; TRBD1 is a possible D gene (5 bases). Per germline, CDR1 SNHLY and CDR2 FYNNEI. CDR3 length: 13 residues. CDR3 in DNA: TGTGCCAGCAGTGACAGGGCCTACGATGAGCAGTTCTTC. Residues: CASSDRAYDEQFF.

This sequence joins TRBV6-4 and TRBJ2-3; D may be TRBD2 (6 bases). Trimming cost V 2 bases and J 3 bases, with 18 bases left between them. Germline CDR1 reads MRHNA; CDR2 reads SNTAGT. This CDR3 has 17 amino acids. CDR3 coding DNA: TGTGCCAGCAGTGACGAATGGCGGGGTGAGGTGACAGATACGCAGTATTTT. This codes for CASSDEWRGEVTDTQYF.

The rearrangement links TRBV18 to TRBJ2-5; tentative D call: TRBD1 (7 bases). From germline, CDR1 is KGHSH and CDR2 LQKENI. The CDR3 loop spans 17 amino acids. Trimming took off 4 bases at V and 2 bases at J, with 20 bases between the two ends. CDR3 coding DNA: TGTGCCAGCTCACTACCCTGGGGGGACAGAAGACAAGAGACCCAGTACTTC. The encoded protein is CASSLPWGDRRQETQYF.

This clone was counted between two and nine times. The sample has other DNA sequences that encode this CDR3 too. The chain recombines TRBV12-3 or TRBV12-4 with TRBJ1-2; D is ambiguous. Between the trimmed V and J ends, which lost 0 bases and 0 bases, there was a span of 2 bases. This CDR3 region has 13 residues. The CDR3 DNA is TGTGCCAGCAGTTTAGCCGCTAACTATGGCTACACCTTC. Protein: CASSLAANYGYTF.

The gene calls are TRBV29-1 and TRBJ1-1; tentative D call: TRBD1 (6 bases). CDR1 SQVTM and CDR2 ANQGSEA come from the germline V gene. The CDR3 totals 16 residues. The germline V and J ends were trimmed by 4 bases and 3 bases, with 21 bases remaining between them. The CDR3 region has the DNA TGCAGCGTTGCCCCGAGAGGGGGGAGGGGTTACACTGAAGCTTTCTTT. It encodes CSVAPRGGRGYTEAFF.